The 32 T cell receptor beta chains reported below all come from one sample, sequenced in a study of blood T cells in healthy people across ages. It was with a sample-barcoded 5' primer and a J-beta primer mix that a second PCR of roughly 7 to 12 cycles was run. TCRdb re-derived calls from the 5' RACE reads in MiXCR, one entry per CDR3 protein. This sample yields about 1.6 million distinct CDR3 sequences, of which about 31% are seen a single time; around 10% belongs to the top ten. Sequences were obtained from blood. The receptor set was obtained from a woman aged 25 to 39 in good health.

The gene calls are TRBV20-1 and TRBJ1-2; D is ambiguous. Germline CDR1 DFQATT, CDR2 SNEGSKA (reference sequence). The CDR3 length is 12 residues. CDR3 sequence reads: CSAHYPNYGYTF. The DNA of the CDR3 is TGCAGCGCACACTATCCTAACTATGGCTACACCTTC.

V gene TRBV30 combines with J gene TRBJ2-7, with D maybe TRBD2 (6 bases). CDR1 and CDR2 from the germline V gene are GTSNPN and SVGIG (reference sequence). The CDR3 is 13 amino acids. V was cut by 2 bases and J by 7 bases, with 15 bases left in between. In DNA, the CDR3 is TGTGCCTGGAGTTCCAGCGGGCGGGAAGAGCAGTACTTC. Its translation: CAWSSSGREEQYF.

The V and J genes are TRBV30 and TRBJ2-1, with 7 bases aligning to TRBD1. With 5 bases clipped from V and 6 bases from J, the junction kept 7 bases outside the gene matches. This CDR3 comprises 13 residues. Germline V CDR1 and CDR2: GTSNPN, SVGIG (reference sequence). This CDR3 reads CAWCYHRGNEQFF. CDR3 DNA: TGTGCCTGGTGTTATCACAGGGGCAATGAGCAGTTCTTC.

This chain links TRBV6-5 with TRBJ2-7, with TRBD1 identical over 9 bases. This CDR3 region has 15 residues. Germline V gene sequence: CDR1 MNHEY, CDR2 SVGAGI. The ends lost 6 bases at V and 9 bases at J; junction bases unmatched: 15. The CDR3 coding sequence is TGTGCCAGCAGGGCCCCGGGACAGGGCCCGTTGGGGCAGTACTTC. The encoded protein is CASRAPGQGPLGQYF.

This clonotype was recorded only once. This rearrangement joins TRBV9 to TRBJ2-6; 9 positions match TRBD2. This CDR3 comprises 18 residues. After removal of 4 bases from V and 0 bases from J, the junction contained 8 bases not matched to a gene. The germline V gene encodes CDR1 SGDLS and CDR2 YYNGEE. CDR3 nucleotide sequence: TGTGCCAGCAGCACTAAAGCGGGGGGCCCCTCTGGGGCCAACGTCCTGACTTTC. This sequence encodes CASSTKAGGPSGANVLTF. Variable domain in full (rest from reference TRBV9 and TRBJ2-6): DSGVTQTPKHLITATGQRVTLRCSPRSGDLSVYWYQQSLDQGLQFLIQYYNGEERAKGNILERFSAQQFPDLHSELNLSSLELGDSALYFCASSTKAGGPSGANVLTFGAGSRLTVL.

The chain recombines TRBV27 with TRBJ2-1; 13 bases map to TRBD2. This CDR3 has 18 amino acids. Trimming took 3 bases from V and 7 from J; bases not matched to a gene: 12. The germline V gene encodes CDR1 MNHEY and CDR2 SMNVEV (reference sequence). CDR3 in DNA: TGTGCCAGCAGTTTCGGACTAGCGGGAGCGACCCGTGTGAATGAGCAGTTCTTC. Translated, it gives CASSFGLAGATRVNEQFF.

This clonotype was found a few times. The chain couples TRBV5-1 to TRBJ2-2; D is perhaps TRBD1 or TRBD2 (5 bases each). CDR3 size: 14 residues. Germline V lookup: CDR1 SGHRS, CDR2 YFSETQ. Trimming took 2 bases from V and 3 from J, leaving 8 bases between them. The CDR3 protein is CASSFGADTGELFF. The CDR3 DNA sequence: TGCGCCAGCAGCTTCGGGGCCGACACCGGGGAGCTGTTTTTT.

This clonotype showed up just a few times. The chain carries TRBV13 and TRBJ2-3; D call uncertain. The ends were cut back, 3 bases at V and 3 bases at J, with 7 bases in the middle. This CDR3 comprises 13 residues. CDR1 is PRHDT and CDR2 is FYEKMQ in the germline V gene (reference sequence). CDR3 region: CASSLWQTDTQYF. DNA for the CDR3: TGTGCCAGCAGCTTGTGGCAAACAGATACGCAGTATTTT. The full variable domain, in which reference TRBV13 and TRBJ2-3 provide the parts outside the CDR3, is AAGVIQSPRHLIKEKRETATLKCYPIPRHDTVYWYQQGPGQDPQFLISFYEKMQSDKGSIPDRFSAQQFSDYHSELNMSSLELGDSALYFCASSLWQTDTQYFGPGTRLTVL.

This clonotype was counted a few times. The chain has TRBV12-3 or TRBV12-4 and TRBJ2-5, with 11 bases lining up with TRBD2. V shed 2 bases, J shed 4 bases, and the junction held 6 bases outside the gene matches. CDR3 size: 16 residues. The CDR3 loop is CASSLKMTSGVETQYF. CDR3 bases: TGTGCCAGCAGTTTAAAGATGACTAGCGGGGTAGAGACCCAGTACTTC.

The CDR3 nucleotides are TGCGCCAGCAGCTTGGCAGGAGCATTTGAGCAGTTCTTC. It encodes CASSLAGAFEQFF. The rearrangement links TRBV5-1 to TRBJ2-1; D gene ambiguous. The CDR3 loop spans 13 amino acids. Trimming removed 0 bases at V and 9 bases at J, with 10 bases between. Germline CDR1 is SGHRS and CDR2 is YFSETQ.

There are a few counts of this clonotype. The rearrangement uses TRBV28 and TRBJ2-5; D remains unclear. The V end lost 3 bases, the J end lost 7 bases, and 21 bases lay between the germline ends. In germline, CDR1 is MDHEN, CDR2 SYDVKM. CDR3 size: 16 residues. The CDR3 reads CASSFPRENRPGTQYF. The CDR3 coding sequence is TGTGCCAGCAGTTTCCCCCGCGAGAATCGTCCAGGGACCCAGTACTTC.

The rearrangement joins TRBV5-1 to TRBJ2-3, with 11 bases lining up with TRBD1. With 4 bases clipped from V and 5 bases from J, the junction kept 9 bases outside the gene matches. The CDR3 is 16 amino acids. Germline V gene sequence: CDR1 SGHRS, CDR2 YFSETQ. CDR3 residues: CASSPWTGGKGDTQYF. The CDR3 DNA sequence: TGCGCCAGCAGCCCCTGGACAGGGGGCAAGGGAGATACGCAGTATTTT.

This clonotype is a singleton in its sample. The chain employs TRBV5-5 and TRBJ1-5; D is unclear. V was clipped by 2 bases and J by 0 bases, with 6 bases between them. This CDR3 region has 14 residues. Germline-derived CDR1 and CDR2 are SGHKS and YYEKEE (reference sequence). CDR3 residues: CASSFPFSNQPQHF. In DNA, the CDR3 is TGTGCCAGCAGCTTCCCCTTTAGCAATCAGCCCCAGCATTTT.

A few counts support this clonotype. This chain connects TRBV20-1 to TRBJ2-5; D possibly corresponds to TRBD1 (6 bases). Germline V lookup: CDR1 DFQATT, CDR2 SNEGSKA (reference sequence). CDR3 length equals 12 residues. Trimming stripped 8 bases from V and 2 bases from J, with 12 bases between. The CDR3: CSIGQRQETQYF. DNA for the CDR3: TGCAGTATAGGACAGAGACAAGAGACCCAGTACTTC.

This clonotype was seen at least ten times. The V gene is TRBV5-1, the J gene TRBJ2-1; 8 bases match TRBD2. This CDR3 has 15 amino acids. J was trimmed by 9 bases and V by 4 bases; bases with no gene match: 12. Germline V gene data show CDR1 as SGHRS and CDR2 as YFSETQ. The CDR3 reads CASSGTSGPSVEQFF. The DNA of the CDR3 is TGCGCCAGCAGCGGAACTAGCGGACCCTCGGTTGAGCAGTTCTTC.

This clonotype occurred a few times. The CDR3 DNA follows: TGTGCCAGCAGCGCCACCCCCTCTAGCGCACGTACAGATACGCAGTATTTT. Its protein is CASSATPSSARTDTQYF. J is TRBJ2-3 and V is TRBV9; weak D call: TRBD2 (6 bases). CDR1 and CDR2 from the germline V gene are SGDLS and YYNGEE. Trimming removed 3 bases at V and 3 bases at J, with 20 bases between. The CDR3 totals 17 residues.

The J gene is TRBJ2-3, the V gene TRBV20-1, with D possibly being TRBD2 (6 bases). The CDR3 sequence is 13 residues long. The V gene's germline CDR1 is DFQATT and CDR2 SNEGSKA (reference sequence). V was shortened by 4 bases and J by 6 bases, with 14 bases between the two germline ends. CDR3 in amino acids: CSAKPRLGDTQYF. For the CDR3, the DNA is TGCAGTGCTAAACCGAGACTAGGGGATACGCAGTATTTT.

Only a few counts were recorded for this clonotype. V gene TRBV5-1 combines with J gene TRBJ2-3; 12 bases agree with TRBD2. The ends lost 0 bases at V and 5 bases at J; junction bases unmatched: 10. The CDR3 has 18 residues. CDR1 and CDR2 from the germline V gene are SGHRS and YFSETQ. CDR3 nucleotide sequence: TGCGCCAGCAGCTTGGCCAATGGGACTAGCGGGTTTGGAGATACGCAGTATTTT. Translated: CASSLANGTSGFGDTQYF.

In this sample, this clonotype turned up once. A much more abundant neighbour one base away suggests this may be a read error. This chain uses TRBV3-1 with TRBJ2-5; 8 nucleotides match TRBD1. CDR1 and CDR2 from the germline V gene are LGHDT and YNNKEL (reference sequence). The CDR3 is 15 amino acids. The CDR3 nucleotides read TGTACCAGCAGCCCCCGGGACAGGAGTCAAGAGACCCAGTACTTC. Its protein is CTSSPRDRSQETQYF.

The chain uses TRBV12-3 or TRBV12-4 and TRBJ2-7; no reliable D call. TRBJ2-5 explains the end of the DNA better; the J call may be wrong. The CDR3 sequence is 14 residues long. The CDR3 DNA reads as TGTGCCAGCAGTTTCGGTCCGTCGCAAGAGACCCAGTACTTC. Translated: CASSFGPSQETQYF.

This clonotype was counted many times. The genes are TRBV29-1 and TRBJ2-1; 14 positions agree with TRBD2. The CDR3 has 17 amino acids. After removal of 6 bases from V and 4 bases from J, the junction contained 11 bases not matched to a gene. In germline, CDR1 is SQVTM, CDR2 ANQGSEA. CDR3 in amino acids: CSVTGTSGGERYNEQFF. CDR3 in DNA: TGCAGCGTCACCGGGACTAGCGGGGGAGAACGATACAATGAGCAGTTCTTC.

This chain links TRBV10-2 with TRBJ2-1; no reliable D call. CDR1 and CDR2 (germline): WSHSY, SAAADI. This CDR3 contains 14 residues. Trimming shortened V by 4 bases and J by 8 bases, and 15 bases separated the two germline ends. As DNA, the CDR3 is TGCGCCAGCAGTGGAGGCATGGGGTTTGATGAGCAGTTCTTC. It translates to CASSGGMGFDEQFF.

This clonotype appeared a few times. This chain connects TRBV7-3 to TRBJ1-2; possible D gene TRBD1, 5 bases. V dropped 1 base and J dropped 5 bases, with 14 bases sitting between them. Looked up from germline, CDR1 is SGHTA and CDR2 is FQGTGA. The CDR3 runs 15 residues. DNA for the CDR3: TGTGCCAGCAGCTTAATGGGGACTCTGGATTATGGCTACACCTTC. It specifies CASSLMGTLDYGYTF.

This clonotype has just a few counts. The chain carries TRBV6-1 and TRBJ2-5; D remains unclear. Germline CDR1 and CDR2: MNHNS and SASEGT. This CDR3 comprises 14 residues. Trimming took off 7 bases at V and 2 bases at J, with 14 bases between the two ends. The CDR3 region is CASTPIAPQETQYF. The CDR3 DNA sequence: TGTGCCAGCACTCCGATTGCCCCACAAGAGACCCAGTACTTC.

The rearrangement joins TRBV11-2 to TRBJ2-1; D ambiguous. CDR3 length: 13 residues. V was cut by 1 base and J by 9 bases, with 10 bases left in between. The V gene's germline CDR1 is SGHAT and CDR2 FQNNGV. The CDR3 bases are TGTGCCAGCAGCTTAGTCGGTCACCGTGAGCAGTTCTTC. Residues: CASSLVGHREQFF.

This clonotype appeared a few times. This sequence joins TRBV20-1 and TRBJ1-2; possibly TRBD1 for D (5 bases). CDR3 size: 13 residues. Germline V gene sequence: CDR1 DFQATT, CDR2 SNEGSKA (reference sequence). V was pared by 1 base and J by 7 bases, with 13 bases between. The CDR3 DNA sequence: TGCAGTGCTAGAGTCTGGGGGTTGGGTGGCTACACCTTC. It codes for CSARVWGLGGYTF.

Worth noting for this clonotype: A single base separates this from a much larger clone, so it may be a read error. The chain joins TRBV7-2 to TRBJ2-7; 7 bases are shared with TRBD2. CDR1 and CDR2 from the germline V gene are SGHTA and FQGNSA. The CDR3 is made up of 14 amino acids. In DNA, the CDR3 is TGTGCCTGCAGCTCAAGCGGGACGAGCTACGAGCAGTACTTC. It specifies CACSSSGTSYEQYF. Full variable domain (outside the CDR3, taken from reference TRBV7-2 and TRBJ2-7): GAGVSQSPSNKVTEKGKDVELRCDPISGHTALYWYRQSLGQGLEFLIYFQGNSAPDKSGLPSDRFSAERTGGSVSTLTIQRTQQEDSAVYLCACSSSGTSYEQYFGPGTRLTVT.

This clonotype was detected a few times. This rearrangement joins TRBV12-3 or TRBV12-4 to TRBJ2-2; a weak D match, TRBD2 (5 bases). This CDR3 has 14 amino acids. Trimming pared 2 bases from V and 6 bases from J, leaving 10 bases between. The CDR3 spells CASSLSRGSGELFF. CDR3 sequence (DNA): TGTGCCAGCAGTTTAAGTCGGGGATCCGGGGAGCTGTTTTTT.

This clonotype was counted many times. The chain is built from TRBV4-2 and TRBJ2-7; D is possibly TRBD2 (7 bases). V was shortened by 5 bases and J by 0 bases, with 17 bases between the two germline ends. The CDR3 is 16 residues long. Germline V gene data show CDR1 as LGHNA and CDR2 as YNFKEQ. CDR3 nucleotides: TGTGCCAGCAGCGTCTCTGGGGGGGGCCTCTCCTACGAGCAGTACTTC. It encodes CASSVSGGGLSYEQYF.

A remark on this clonotype: Mismatch with germline at one junction end may stem from a read error. The chain uses TRBV20-1 and TRBJ2-2, with D possibly matching TRBD2 (5 bases). Germline assignment: CDR1 DFQATT and CDR2 SNEGSKA (reference sequence). The CDR3 has 13 residues. The CDR3 spells CSAQISVTGEPFF. Here the CDR3 DNA reads TGCAGTGCCCAGATATCAGTCACCGGGGAGCCGTTTTTT.

The chain joins TRBV12-3 or TRBV12-4 to TRBJ1-2; 7 bases align to TRBD1. V lost 7 bases, J lost 8 bases, and 13 bases stayed unmatched. CDR3 length: 14 residues. Written as DNA, the CDR3 is TGTGCCAGCACGAGGACAGGCTCAACTAGGGGCTACACCTTC. Amino acids: CASTRTGSTRGYTF.

The chain recombines TRBV2 with TRBJ2-5; 8 bases are shared with TRBD2. With V trimmed by 8 bases and J by 0 bases, 8 bases remained unmatched. Germline V gives CDR1 SNHLY, CDR2 FYNNEI. The CDR3 extends over 15 amino acids. For the CDR3, the DNA is TGTGCCAGCCAAGCAAGCGGGGGTAACCAAGAGACCCAGTACTTC. It specifies CASQASGGNQETQYF. The complete variable domain, with remaining parts taken from reference TRBV2 and TRBJ2-5, reads EPEVTQTPSHQVTQMGQEVILRCVPISNHLYFYWYRQILGQKVEFLVSFYNNEISEKSEIFDDQFSVERPDGSNFTLKIRSTKLEDSAMYFCASQASGGNQETQYFGPGTRLLVL.